The following is a T cell receptor (beta chain) sequence with its context. This specimen comes from a study of blood T cell repertoires in COVID-19. Study overall: T cells, B-cell-depleted T cells, or PBMCs supplied cDNA or gDNA.

This CDR3 comprises 12 residues. CDR1 and CDR2 from the germline V gene are MNHNY and SVGAGI (reference sequence). Deletions cut 0 bases from V and 4 bases from J, with 3 bases between. As originally analysed: Amplified reference gene primers provided the basis for estimating nucleated cell counts. The repertoire was sequenced with immunoSEQ multiplex PCR; TCRdb's copy has only in-frame clones and lacks some. V and J calls and clone size are copied from that table; D and trimming were computed from the DNA. This repertoire shows approximately 50,000 clones, more than 75% found once; its top ten account for under 4.5%.

The source is a human donor in a cohort sampled during active COVID-19. The sequencing sample was made of peripheral blood. V is TRBV6-6 and J is TRBJ2-5; D is undetermined. CDR3 sequence: CASSYSRETQYF. The CDR3 nucleotides are TGTGCCAGCAGTTACTCGAGAGAGACCCAGTACTTC.